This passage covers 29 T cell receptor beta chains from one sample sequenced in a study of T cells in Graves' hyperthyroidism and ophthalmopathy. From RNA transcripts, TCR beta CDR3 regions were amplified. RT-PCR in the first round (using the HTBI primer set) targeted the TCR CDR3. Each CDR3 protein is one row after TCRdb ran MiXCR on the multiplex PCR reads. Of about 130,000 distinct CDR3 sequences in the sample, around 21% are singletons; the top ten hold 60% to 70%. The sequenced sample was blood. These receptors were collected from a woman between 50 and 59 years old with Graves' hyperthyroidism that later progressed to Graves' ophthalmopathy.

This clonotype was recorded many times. The CDR3 here is CASSLYGGREGNEQFF. The CDR3 bases are TGTGCCAGCAGTTTATACGGCGGGAGGGAGGGCAATGAGCAGTTCTTC. V and J are TRBV12-3 or TRBV12-4 and TRBJ2-1; 9 positions match TRBD2. V gave up 2 bases and J gave up 6 bases; unmatched junction bases: 8. This CDR3 has 16 residues.

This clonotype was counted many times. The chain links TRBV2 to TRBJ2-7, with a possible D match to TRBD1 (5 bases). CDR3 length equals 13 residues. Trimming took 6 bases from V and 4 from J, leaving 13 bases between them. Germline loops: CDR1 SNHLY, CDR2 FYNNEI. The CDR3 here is CASRGANEYEQYF. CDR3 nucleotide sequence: TGTGCCAGCAGAGGGGCCAATGAGTACGAGCAGTACTTC.

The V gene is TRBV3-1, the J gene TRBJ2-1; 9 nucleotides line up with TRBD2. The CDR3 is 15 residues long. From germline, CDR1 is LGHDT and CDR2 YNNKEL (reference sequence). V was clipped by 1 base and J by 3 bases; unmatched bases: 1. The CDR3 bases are TGTGCCAGCAGCCAAGCAGCGGGGGGCTACAATGAGCAGTTCTTC. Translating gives CASSQAAGGYNEQFF.

CDR3 protein: CASSLQEGSNQPQHF. DNA for the CDR3: TGTGCCAGCAGCTTACAGGAAGGTAGCAATCAGCCCCAGCATTTT. The chain employs TRBV7-8 and TRBJ1-5; D gene uncertain. This CDR3 spans 15 amino acids. Trimming removed 2 bases from V and 0 bases from J, with 8 bases in between. The germline gives CDR1 SGHVS, CDR2 FQNEAQ.

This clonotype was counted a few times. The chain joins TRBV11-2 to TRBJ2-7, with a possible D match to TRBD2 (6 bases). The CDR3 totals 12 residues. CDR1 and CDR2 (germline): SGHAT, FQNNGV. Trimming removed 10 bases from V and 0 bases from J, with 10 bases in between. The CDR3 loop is CANSGLSYEQYF. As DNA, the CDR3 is TGTGCCAACTCGGGACTCTCCTACGAGCAGTACTTC.

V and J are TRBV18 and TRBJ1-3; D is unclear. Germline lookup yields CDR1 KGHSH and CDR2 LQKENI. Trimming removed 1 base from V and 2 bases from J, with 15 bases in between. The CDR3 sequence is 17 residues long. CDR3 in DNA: TGTGCCAGCTCACCACAACCGGGAAGCAGGACTGGAAACACCATATATTTT. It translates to CASSPQPGSRTGNTIYF. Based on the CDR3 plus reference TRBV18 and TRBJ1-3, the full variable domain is NAGVMQNPRHLVRRRGQEARLRCSPMKGHSHVYWYRQLPEEGLKFMVYLQKENIIDESGMPKERFSAEFPKEGPSILRIQQVVRGDSAAYFCASSPQPGSRTGNTIYFGEGSWLTVV.

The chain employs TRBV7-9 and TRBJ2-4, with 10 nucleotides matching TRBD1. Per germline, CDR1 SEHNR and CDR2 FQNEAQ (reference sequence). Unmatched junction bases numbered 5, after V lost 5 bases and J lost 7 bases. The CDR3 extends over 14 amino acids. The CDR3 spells CASSQGQGENIQYF. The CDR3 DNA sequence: TGTGCCAGCAGCCAAGGACAGGGGGAGAACATTCAGTACTTC. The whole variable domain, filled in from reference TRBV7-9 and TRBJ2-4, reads DTGVSQNPRHKITKRGQNVTFRCDPISEHNRLYWYRQTLGQGPEFLTYFQNEAQLEKSRLLSDRFSAERPKGSFSTLEIQRTEQGDSAMYLCASSQGQGENIQYFGAGTRLSVL.

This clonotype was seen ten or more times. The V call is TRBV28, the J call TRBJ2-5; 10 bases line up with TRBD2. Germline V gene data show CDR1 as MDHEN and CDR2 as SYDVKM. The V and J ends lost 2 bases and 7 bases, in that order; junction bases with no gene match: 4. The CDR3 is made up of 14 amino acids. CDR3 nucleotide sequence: TGTGCCAGCAGTTTAAGGGTAGCGGGAGGGACCCAGTACTTC. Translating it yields CASSLRVAGGTQYF.

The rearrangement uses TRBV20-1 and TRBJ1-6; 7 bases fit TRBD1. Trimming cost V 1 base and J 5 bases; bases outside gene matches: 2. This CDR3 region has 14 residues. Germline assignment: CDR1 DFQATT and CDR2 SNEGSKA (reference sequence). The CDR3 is CSARAGTDNSPLHF. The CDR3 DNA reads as TGCAGTGCTAGAGCCGGGACAGATAATTCACCCCTCCACTTT.

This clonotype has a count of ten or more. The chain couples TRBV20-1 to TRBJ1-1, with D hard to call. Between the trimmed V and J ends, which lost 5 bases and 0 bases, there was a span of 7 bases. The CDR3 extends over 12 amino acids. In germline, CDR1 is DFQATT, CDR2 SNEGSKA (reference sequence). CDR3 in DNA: TGCAGTGCTTCCGAGGTGAACACTGAAGCTTTCTTT. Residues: CSASEVNTEAFF.

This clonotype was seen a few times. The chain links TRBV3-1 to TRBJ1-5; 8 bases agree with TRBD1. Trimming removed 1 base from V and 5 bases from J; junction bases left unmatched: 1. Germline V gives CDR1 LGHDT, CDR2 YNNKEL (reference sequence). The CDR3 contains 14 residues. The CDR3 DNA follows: TGTGCCAGCAGCCAAGGGACAGGGTATCAGCCCCAGCATTTT. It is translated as CASSQGTGYQPQHF.

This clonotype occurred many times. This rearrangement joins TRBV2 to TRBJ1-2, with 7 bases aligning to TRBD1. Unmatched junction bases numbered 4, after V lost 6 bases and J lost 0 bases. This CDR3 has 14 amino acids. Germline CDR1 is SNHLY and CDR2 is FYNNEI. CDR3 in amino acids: CASRAGGSNYGYTF. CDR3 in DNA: TGTGCCAGCAGGGCAGGGGGTTCTAACTATGGCTACACCTTC.

CDR3 bases: TGTGCCAGCACCTATGGAGCTAGCGGGAGGCTTCACAATGAGCAGTTCTTC. This sequence encodes CASTYGASGRLHNEQFF. The chain couples TRBV28 to TRBJ2-1, with 11 bases matching TRBD2. From germline, CDR1 is MDHEN and CDR2 SYDVKM. The CDR3 covers 17 residues. V shed 7 bases, J shed 5 bases, and the junction held 13 bases outside the gene matches.

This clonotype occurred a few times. The CDR3: CAASSFSGANVLTF. The CDR3 region has the DNA TGTGCCGCTTCGAGCTTCTCTGGGGCCAACGTCCTGACTTTC. The gene calls are TRBV6-1 and TRBJ2-6; D gene ambiguous. V was clipped by 11 bases and J by 0 bases, with 11 bases between them. CDR1 is MNHNS, CDR2 SASEGT, per germline. The CDR3 contains 14 residues.

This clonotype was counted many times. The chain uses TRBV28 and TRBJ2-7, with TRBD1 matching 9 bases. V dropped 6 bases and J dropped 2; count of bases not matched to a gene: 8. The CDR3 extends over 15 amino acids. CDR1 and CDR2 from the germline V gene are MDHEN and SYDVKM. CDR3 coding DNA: TGTGCCAGCAGCCCCCGGGACAGGGAAACCTACGAGCAGTACTTC. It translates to CASSPRDRETYEQYF.

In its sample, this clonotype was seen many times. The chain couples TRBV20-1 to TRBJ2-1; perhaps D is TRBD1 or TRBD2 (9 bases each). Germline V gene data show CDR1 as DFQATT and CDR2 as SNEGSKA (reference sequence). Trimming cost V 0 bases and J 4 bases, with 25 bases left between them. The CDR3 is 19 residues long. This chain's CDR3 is CSARDLGQGAGGSYNEQFF. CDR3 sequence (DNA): TGCAGTGCTAGAGATCTGGGACAGGGAGCGGGAGGATCTTACAATGAGCAGTTCTTC.

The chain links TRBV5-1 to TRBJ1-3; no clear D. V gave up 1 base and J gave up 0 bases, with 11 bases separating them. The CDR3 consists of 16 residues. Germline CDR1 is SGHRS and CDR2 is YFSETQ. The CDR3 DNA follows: TGCGCCAGCAGCTTGTCGGGAGGGAGCTCTGGAAACACCATATATTTT. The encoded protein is CASSLSGGSSGNTIYF.

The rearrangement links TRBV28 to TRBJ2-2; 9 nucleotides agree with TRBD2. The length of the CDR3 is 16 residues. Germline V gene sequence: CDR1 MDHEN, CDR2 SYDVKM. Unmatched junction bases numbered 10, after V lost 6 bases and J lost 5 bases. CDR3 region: CASSQLAGRGTGELFF. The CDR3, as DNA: TGTGCCAGCAGCCAACTAGCGGGTCGAGGGACCGGGGAGCTGTTTTTT. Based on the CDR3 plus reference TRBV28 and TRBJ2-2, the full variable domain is DVKVTQSSRYLVKRTGEKVFLECVQDMDHENMFWYRQDPGLGLRLIYFSYDVKMKEKGDIPEGYSVSREKKERFSLILESASTNQTSMYLCASSQLAGRGTGELFFGEGSRLTVL.

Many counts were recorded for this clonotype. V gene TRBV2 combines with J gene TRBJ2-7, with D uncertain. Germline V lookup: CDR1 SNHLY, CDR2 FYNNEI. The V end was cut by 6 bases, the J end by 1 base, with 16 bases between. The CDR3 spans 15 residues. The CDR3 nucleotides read TGTGCCAGCAGGGCAGGACCGGACCCTTCCTACGAGCAGTACTTC. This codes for CASRAGPDPSYEQYF.

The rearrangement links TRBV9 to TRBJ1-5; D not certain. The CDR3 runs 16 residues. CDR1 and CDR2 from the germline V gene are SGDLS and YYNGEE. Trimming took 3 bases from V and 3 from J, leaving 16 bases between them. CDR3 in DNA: TGTGCCAGCAGCGCCGGGTTTGGCCTCAACAATCAGCCCCAGCATTTT. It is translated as CASSAGFGLNNQPQHF.

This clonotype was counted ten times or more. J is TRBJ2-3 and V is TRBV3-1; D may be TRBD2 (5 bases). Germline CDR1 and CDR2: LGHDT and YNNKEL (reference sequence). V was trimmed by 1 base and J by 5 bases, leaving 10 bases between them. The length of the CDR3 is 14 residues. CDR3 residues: CASSQGFGLDTQYF. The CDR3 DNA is TGTGCCAGCAGCCAAGGATTCGGACTAGATACGCAGTATTTT.

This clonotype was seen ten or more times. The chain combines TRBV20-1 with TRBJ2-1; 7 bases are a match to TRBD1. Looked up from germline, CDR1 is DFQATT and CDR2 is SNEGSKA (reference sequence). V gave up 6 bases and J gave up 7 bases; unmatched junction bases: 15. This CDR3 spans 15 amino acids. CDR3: CSADEGRGLGNEQFF. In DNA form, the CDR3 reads TGCAGTGCAGATGAAGGAAGGGGGCTGGGGAATGAGCAGTTCTTC.

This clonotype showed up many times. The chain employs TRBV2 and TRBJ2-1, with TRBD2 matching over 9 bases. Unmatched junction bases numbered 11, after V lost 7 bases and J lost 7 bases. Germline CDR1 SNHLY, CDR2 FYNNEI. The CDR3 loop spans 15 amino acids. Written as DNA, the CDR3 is TGTGCCAGCACTACGACTAGCGGAGGGGGAAATGAGCAGTTCTTC. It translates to CASTTTSGGGNEQFF.

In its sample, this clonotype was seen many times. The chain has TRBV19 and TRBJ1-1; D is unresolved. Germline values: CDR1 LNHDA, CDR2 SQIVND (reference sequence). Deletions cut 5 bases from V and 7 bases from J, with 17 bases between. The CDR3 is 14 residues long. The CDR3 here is CASSSGWTAGEAFF. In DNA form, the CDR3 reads TGTGCCAGTAGTTCTGGGTGGACCGCCGGTGAAGCTTTCTTT. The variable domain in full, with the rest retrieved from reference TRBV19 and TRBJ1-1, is DGGITQSPKYLFRKEGQNVTLSCEQNLNHDAMYWYRQDPGQGLRLIYYSQIVNDFQKGDIAEGYSVSREKKESFPLTVTSAQKNPTAFYLCASSSGWTAGEAFFGQGTRLTVV.

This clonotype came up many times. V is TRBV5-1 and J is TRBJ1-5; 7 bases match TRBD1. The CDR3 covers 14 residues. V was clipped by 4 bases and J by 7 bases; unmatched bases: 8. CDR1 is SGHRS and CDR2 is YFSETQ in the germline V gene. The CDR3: CASSPGTEGQPQHF. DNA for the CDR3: TGCGCCAGCAGCCCGGGGACAGAAGGGCAGCCCCAGCATTTT.

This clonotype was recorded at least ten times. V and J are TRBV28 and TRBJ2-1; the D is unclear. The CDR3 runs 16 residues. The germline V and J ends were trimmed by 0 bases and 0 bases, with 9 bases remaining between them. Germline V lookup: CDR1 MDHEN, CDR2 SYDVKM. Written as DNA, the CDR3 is TGTGCCAGCAGTTTATGGGGATGGAGCTCCTACAATGAGCAGTTCTTC. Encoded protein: CASSLWGWSSYNEQFF.

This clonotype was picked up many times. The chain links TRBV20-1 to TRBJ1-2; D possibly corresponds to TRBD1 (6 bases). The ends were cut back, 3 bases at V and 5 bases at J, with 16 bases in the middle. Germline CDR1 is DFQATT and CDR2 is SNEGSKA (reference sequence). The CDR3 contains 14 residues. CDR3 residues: CSASLGQEIYGYTF. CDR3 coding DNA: TGCAGTGCTAGTCTGGGACAAGAAATTTATGGCTACACCTTC.

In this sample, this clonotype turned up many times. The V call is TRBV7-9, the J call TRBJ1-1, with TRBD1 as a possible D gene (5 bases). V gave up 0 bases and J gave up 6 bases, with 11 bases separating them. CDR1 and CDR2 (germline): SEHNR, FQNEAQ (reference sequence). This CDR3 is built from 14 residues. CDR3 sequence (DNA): TGTGCCAGCAGCTTAGCCGGGGCCGGGCCTGAAGCTTTCTTT. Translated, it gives CASSLAGAGPEAFF.

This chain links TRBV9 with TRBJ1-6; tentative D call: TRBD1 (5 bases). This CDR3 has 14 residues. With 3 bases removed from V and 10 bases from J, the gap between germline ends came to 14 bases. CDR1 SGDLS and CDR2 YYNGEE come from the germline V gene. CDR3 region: CASSAGQGFSPLHF. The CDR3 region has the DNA TGTGCCAGCAGCGCGGGGCAGGGATTCTCACCCCTCCACTTT.